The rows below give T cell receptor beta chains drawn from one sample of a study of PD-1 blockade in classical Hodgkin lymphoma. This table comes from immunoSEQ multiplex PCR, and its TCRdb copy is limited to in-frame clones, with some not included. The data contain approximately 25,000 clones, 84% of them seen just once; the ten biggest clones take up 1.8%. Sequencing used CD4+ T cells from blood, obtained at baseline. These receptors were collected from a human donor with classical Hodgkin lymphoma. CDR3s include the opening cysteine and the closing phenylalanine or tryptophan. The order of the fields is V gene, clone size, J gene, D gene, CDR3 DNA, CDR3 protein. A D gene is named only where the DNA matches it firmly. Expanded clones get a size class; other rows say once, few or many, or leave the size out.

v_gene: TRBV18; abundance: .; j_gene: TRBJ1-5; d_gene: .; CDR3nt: TGTGCCAGCTCACCACCTTTAGGTGCGCGGGGCAATCAGCCCCAGCATTTT; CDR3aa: CASSPPLGARGNQPQHF
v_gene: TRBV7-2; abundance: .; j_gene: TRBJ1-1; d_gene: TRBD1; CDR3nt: TGTGCCAGCAGCTACCACCCAGGGGGAAGGGCTGAAGCTTTCTTT; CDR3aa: CASSYHPGGRAEAFF
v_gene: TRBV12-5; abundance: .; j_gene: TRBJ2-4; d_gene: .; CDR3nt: TGTGCTAGTGGTTTGAACCCCTCGGGAGAGAACATTCAGTACTTC; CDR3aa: CASGLNPSGENIQYF
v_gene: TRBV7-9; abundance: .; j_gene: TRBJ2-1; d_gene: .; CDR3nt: TGTGCCAGCAGCTTAGCGCGGGGTGCCGATGAGCAGTTCTTC; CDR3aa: CASSLARGADEQFF
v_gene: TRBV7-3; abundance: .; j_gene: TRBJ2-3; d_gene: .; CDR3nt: TGTGCCAGCGGAACAGGGCCAGGCGATACGCAGTATTTT; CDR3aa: CASGTGPGDTQYF
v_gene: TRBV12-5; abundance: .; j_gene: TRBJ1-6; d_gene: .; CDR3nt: TGTGCTAGTGGTTCGTCGACGGTTCCCCAAATTAATAATTCACCCCTCCACTTT; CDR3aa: CASGSSTVPQINNSPLHF
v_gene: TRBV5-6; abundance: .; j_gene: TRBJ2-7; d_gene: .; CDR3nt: TGTGCCAGCAGCGGAACGAATCTGGCGGGGGAGCAGTACTTC; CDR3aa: CASSGTNLAGEQYF
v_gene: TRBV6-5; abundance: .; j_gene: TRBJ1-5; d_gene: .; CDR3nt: TGTGCCAGCAGTTCGGCCCAGTCCTTTAGCAATCAGCCCCAGCATTTT; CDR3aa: CASSSAQSFSNQPQHF
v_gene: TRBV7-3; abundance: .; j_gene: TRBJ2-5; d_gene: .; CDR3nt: TGTGCCAGCAGCTTAACGGGGGCCCAAGAGACCCAGTACTTC; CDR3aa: CASSLTGAQETQYF
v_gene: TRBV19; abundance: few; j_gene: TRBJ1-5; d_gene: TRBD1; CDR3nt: TGTGCCAGTAGTATGAGACAGGGTTGGAATCAGCCCCAGCATTTT; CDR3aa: CASSMRQGWNQPQHF
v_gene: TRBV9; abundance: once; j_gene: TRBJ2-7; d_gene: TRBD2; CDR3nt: TGTGCCAGCAGCGTAGACGGGAGGGGCTCCTACGAGCAGTACTTC; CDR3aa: CASSVDGRGSYEQYF
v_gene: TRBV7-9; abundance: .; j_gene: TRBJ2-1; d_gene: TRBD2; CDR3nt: TGTGCCAGCAGCTTTCAGAGCGGGGGGTACAATGAGCAGTTCTTC; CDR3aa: CASSFQSGGYNEQFF
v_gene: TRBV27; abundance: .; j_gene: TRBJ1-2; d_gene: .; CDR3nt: TGTGCCAGCAGTCTCCAGGGGTCTCCCAATGGCTACACCTTC; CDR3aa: CASSLQGSPNGYTF
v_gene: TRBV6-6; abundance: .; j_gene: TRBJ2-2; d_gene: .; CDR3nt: TGTGCCAGCAGTTCTGACATCGCGAACACCGGGGAGCTGTTTTTT; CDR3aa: CASSSDIANTGELFF
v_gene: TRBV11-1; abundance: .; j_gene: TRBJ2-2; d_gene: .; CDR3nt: TGTGCCAGCAGCTTATCACTAGCCAAGAACACCGGGGAGCTGTTTTTT; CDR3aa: CASSLSLAKNTGELFF
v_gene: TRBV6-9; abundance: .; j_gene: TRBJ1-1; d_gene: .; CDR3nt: TGTGCCAGCAGTTACAGGAGGGACACTGAAGCTTTCTTT; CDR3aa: CASSYRRDTEAFF
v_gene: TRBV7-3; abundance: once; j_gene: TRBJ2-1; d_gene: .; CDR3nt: TGTGCCAGCAGTCGTGACAGCTCCTACAATGAGCAGTTCTTC; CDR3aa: CASSRDSSYNEQFF
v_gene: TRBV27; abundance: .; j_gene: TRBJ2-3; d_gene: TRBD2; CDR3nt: TGTGCCAGCAGGTCTAGCGGGGGCGTCCATTTT; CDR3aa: CASRSSGGVHF
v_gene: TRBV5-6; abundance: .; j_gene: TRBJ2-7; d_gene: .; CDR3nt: TGTGCCAGCAGCTTTGCGGGGGCAAACGAGCAGTACTTC; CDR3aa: CASSFAGANEQYF
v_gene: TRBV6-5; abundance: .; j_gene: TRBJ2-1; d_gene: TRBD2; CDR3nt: TGTGCCAGCAGTAAATCTAGCGGGGGGGCCTTAGAGCAGTTCTTC; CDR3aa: CASSKSSGGALEQFF
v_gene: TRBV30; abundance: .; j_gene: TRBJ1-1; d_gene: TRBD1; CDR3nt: TGTGCCTGGAGTGCCCGACAGGGGCTGAACACTGAAGCTTTCTTT; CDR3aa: CAWSARQGLNTEAFF
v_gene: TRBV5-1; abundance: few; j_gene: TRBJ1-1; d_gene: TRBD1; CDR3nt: TGCGCCAGCAGCACGGGACAGGCAGAGACTGAAGCTTTCTTT; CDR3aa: CASSTGQAETEAFF
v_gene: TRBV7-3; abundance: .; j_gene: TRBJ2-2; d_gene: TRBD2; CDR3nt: TGTGCCAGCAGCTCGGGACTACCTATCGGGGAGCTGTTTTTT; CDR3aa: CASSSGLPIGELFF
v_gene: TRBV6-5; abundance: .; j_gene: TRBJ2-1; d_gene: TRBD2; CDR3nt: TGTGCCAGCAGAATTACACGGCTAGCGGGGGGGCAGCAGTTCTTC; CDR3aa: CASRITRLAGGQQFF
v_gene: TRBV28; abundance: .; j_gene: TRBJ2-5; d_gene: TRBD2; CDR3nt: TGTGCCAGCAGTTTAGCGTCGGGGGGCCAAGAGACCCAGTACTTC; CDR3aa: CASSLASGGQETQYF
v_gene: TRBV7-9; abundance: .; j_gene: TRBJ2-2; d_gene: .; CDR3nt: TGTGCCAGCAGCTTAGAGGCTAGCGCTTACACCGGGGAGCTGTTTTTT; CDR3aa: CASSLEASAYTGELFF